This entry concerns a single T cell receptor beta chain. The record originates from a study of OX40 agonist ivuxolimab in advanced cancers. Study as a whole: Under the entry rules, prior anti-PD-1, anti-PD-L1 or anti-CTLA-4 therapy was allowed, and more than 35% had some. There were three patients with partial responses, one having hepatocellular carcinoma and two cutaneous melanoma.

The assay was immunoSEQ multiplex PCR, and TCRdb's table has in-frame clones only and misses some. This table has 52,000 or so clones, 85% to 95% appearing once. V was clipped by 2 bases and J by 4 bases, with 6 bases between them. CDR1 and CDR2 (germline): MNHEY, SMNVEV (reference sequence). This CDR3 comprises 13 residues. The source is an adult with an advanced solid tumor such as melanoma, head and neck, liver or kidney cancer. This chain joins TRBV27 and TRBJ2-1; perhaps D is TRBD1 or TRBD2 (5 bases each). The sequenced sample was CD4+ or CD8+ T cells sorted from blood, obtained in a trial of the OX40 agonist ivuxolimab. Here the CDR3 reads CASSLGTYNEQFF. The CDR3 DNA sequence: TGTGCCAGCAGTTTAGGGACGTACAATGAGCAGTTCTTC.